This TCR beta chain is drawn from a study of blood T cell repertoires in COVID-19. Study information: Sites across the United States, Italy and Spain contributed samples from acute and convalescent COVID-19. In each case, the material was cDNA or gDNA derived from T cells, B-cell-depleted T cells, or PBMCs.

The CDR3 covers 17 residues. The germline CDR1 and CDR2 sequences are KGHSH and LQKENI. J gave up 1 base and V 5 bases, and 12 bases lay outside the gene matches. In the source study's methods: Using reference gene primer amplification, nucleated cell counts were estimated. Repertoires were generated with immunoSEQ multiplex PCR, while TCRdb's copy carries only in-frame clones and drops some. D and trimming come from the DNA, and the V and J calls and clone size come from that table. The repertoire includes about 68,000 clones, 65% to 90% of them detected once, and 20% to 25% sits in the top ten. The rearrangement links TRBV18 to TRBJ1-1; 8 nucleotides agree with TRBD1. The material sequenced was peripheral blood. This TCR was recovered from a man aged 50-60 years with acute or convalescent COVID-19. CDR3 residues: CASSSWTGSFSNTEAFF. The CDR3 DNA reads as TGTGCCAGCTCATCCTGGACAGGGTCATTCTCGAACACTGAAGCTTTCTTT.